This T cell receptor beta chain originates from a study of patients and donors after allogeneic stem cell transplantation. TCRdb itself ran the RT-PCR reads through MiXCR, one entry per CDR3 protein. The data show about 150,000 distinct CDR3 sequences, about a third seen once. This TCR came from a human donor who was either an allogeneic HSCT recipient or a stem cell or donor lymphocyte infusion donor (not recorded which). It is not recorded whose cells these are; they may come from a transplant donor. Sequencing used blood, either unsorted or a sorted T cell fraction (not recorded which).

CDR3 amino acids: CASSLILGDQKLFF. The CDR3 nucleotides are TGTGCCAGCAGTTTAATCCTTGGGGACCAAAAACTGTTTTTT. The gene calls are TRBV28 and TRBJ1-4; TRBD1 might be the D (5 bases). V shed 2 bases and J shed 9 bases, with 13 bases lying between them. Germline-derived CDR1 and CDR2 are MDHEN and SYDVKM. The CDR3 extends over 14 amino acids.